These 20 T cell receptor beta chains were sequenced from one sample in a study of beta chain features in type 1 diabetes. Sequencing targeted expressed TCRB transcripts, as all isolated RNA had been reverse transcribed. Clones were sequenced by immunoSEQ multiplex PCR, and TCRdb holds only the in-frame ones, with some missing. Of 160,000 or so clones listed, 6.5% to 8.5% were seen once; the top ten hold 0.45% to 0.6%. General study results and limits: Among patients with Type 1 diabetes, TCRB CDR3s were moderately but significantly shorter in every one of the four CD4+ subsets.

No cognate antigen is known for these TCRs. The source material was central memory CD4+ T cells from blood. All receptors come from a woman aged 18-35 years with type 1 diabetes.

This clone was seen a handful of times. The V and J genes are TRBV29-1 and TRBJ1-1; D might be TRBD1 (6 bases). V was pared by 6 bases and J by 1 base, with 18 bases between. This CDR3 is 15 amino acids long. Germline loops: CDR1 SQVTM, CDR2 ANQGSEA. CDR3 protein: CSVAKLQGWNTEAFF. The CDR3 bases are TGCAGCGTAGCCAAGCTACAGGGCTGGAACACTGAAGCTTTCTTT.

V usage is TRBV10-3 and J usage is TRBJ2-5; TRBD1 matches 10 bases. Germline CDR1 ENHRY, CDR2 SYGVKD. The CDR3 runs 13 residues. V shed 7 bases, J shed 5 bases, and the junction held 4 bases outside the gene matches. The chain's CDR3 is CAIKMDRGETQYF. Here the CDR3 DNA reads TGTGCCATCAAGATGGACAGGGGGGAGACCCAGTACTTC.

This clone was seen only a few times. The CDR3 DNA is TGTGCCAGCAGCCCTACAGGGGTCGAGCAGTACTTC. Its translation is CASSPTGVEQYF. The chain joins TRBV28 to TRBJ2-7; 7 bases are a match to TRBD1. Trimming at V came to 6 bases and at J to 6 bases, leaving 5 bases not matched to a gene. This CDR3 has 12 amino acids. The germline V gene encodes CDR1 MDHEN and CDR2 SYDVKM.

The chain links TRBV11-3 to TRBJ2-1; weak D call: TRBD2 (6 bases). The V end lost 5 bases, the J end lost 9 bases, and 20 bases lay between the germline ends. This CDR3 has 15 amino acids. Germline loops: CDR1 SGHNT, CDR2 YENEEA. The CDR3 is CASSPSDYQSAEQFF. The CDR3 region has the DNA TGTGCCAGCAGCCCCTCGGACTACCAGTCCGCTGAGCAGTTCTTC.

The genes are TRBV19 and TRBJ1-6, with 8 nucleotides matching TRBD1. Looked up from germline, CDR1 is LNHDA and CDR2 is SQIVND (reference sequence). The CDR3 is 14 amino acids. V lost 6 bases, J lost 9 bases, and 7 bases stayed unmatched. The CDR3 DNA sequence: TGTGCCAGTAGCTTGGAGGACAGGGTTTCACCCCTCCACTTT. It is translated as CASSLEDRVSPLHF.

The V call is TRBV4-1, the J call TRBJ2-3, with 9 bases identical to TRBD2. This CDR3 comprises 17 residues. The germline gives CDR1 MGHRA, CDR2 YSYEKL. V lost 0 bases to trimming and J lost 0 bases; unmatched junction nucleotides: 4. This chain's CDR3 is CASSQDLAGPSTDTQYF. The DNA of the CDR3 is TGCGCCAGCAGCCAAGATCTAGCGGGGCCTAGCACAGATACGCAGTATTTT.

This clone was picked up a small number of times. This chain joins TRBV5-1 and TRBJ2-7; TRBD1 is a possible D gene (5 bases). V was pared by 0 bases and J by 0 bases, with 13 bases between. CDR3 size: 16 residues. Germline V gene sequence: CDR1 SGHRS, CDR2 YFSETQ. CDR3 sequence reads: CASSLGIGAPSYEQYF. The CDR3 nucleotides read TGCGCCAGCAGCTTGGGAATAGGGGCCCCCTCCTACGAGCAGTACTTC.

This clone was seen more than once but under ten times. This sequence joins TRBV6-5 and TRBJ2-7; TRBD1 matches at 8 bases. CDR1 is MNHEY, CDR2 SVGAGI, per germline. Trimming at V came to 6 bases and at J to 4 bases, leaving 11 bases not matched to a gene. CDR3 length equals 15 residues. The DNA for the CDR3 is TGTGCCAGCAGGTATAGGAGGCAGGGGGCGTACGAGCAGTACTTC. The encoded protein is CASRYRRQGAYEQYF.

This clone was observed a handful of times. V is TRBV6-6 and J is TRBJ1-2; TRBD1 aligns across 7 bases. From germline, CDR1 is MNHNY and CDR2 SVGAGI (reference sequence). The CDR3 sequence is 15 residues long. J lost 7 bases, V lost 4 bases, and 12 bases had no gene match. CDR3 protein: CASSSPEGARGGYTF. The CDR3 DNA reads as TGTGCCAGCAGTTCGCCTGAGGGGGCGCGAGGTGGCTACACCTTC.

This clone appeared many times. The V gene is TRBV6-6, the J gene TRBJ2-7; D gene uncertain. The germline V and J ends were trimmed by 6 bases and 2 bases, with 14 bases remaining between them. Germline values: CDR1 MNHNY, CDR2 SVGAGI (reference sequence). There are 14 residues in the CDR3. The CDR3 is CASSPSRLTYEQYF. CDR3 nucleotides: TGTGCCAGCAGCCCTTCCCGGTTAACCTACGAGCAGTACTTC.

This clone was seen a few times. This chain's CDR3 is CASSQDRGMNTEAFF. The CDR3 nucleotides read TGCGCCAGCAGCCAGGACAGGGGCATGAACACTGAAGCTTTCTTT. V is TRBV4-3 and J is TRBJ1-1; 9 bases are shared with TRBD1. Germline V gene sequence: CDR1 LGHNA, CDR2 YSLEER. The V gene end was trimmed by 3 bases and the J gene end by 0 bases; junction bases not matched to a gene: 2. The CDR3 extends over 15 amino acids.

This clone was seen a handful of times. V gene TRBV7-2 combines with J gene TRBJ2-2, with 8 bases fitting TRBD2. This CDR3 has 15 amino acids. Germline V gene sequence: CDR1 SGHTA, CDR2 FQGNSA. The J segment lost 5 bases and the V segment lost 4 bases, leaving 6 bases of the junction unmatched. The CDR3 DNA reads TGTGCCAGCAGCTCCGCGGGAGGACTTACCGGGGAGCTGTTTTTT. It codes for CASSSAGGLTGELFF.

The rearrangement joins TRBV2 to TRBJ2-5, with unresolved D. Germline values: CDR1 SNHLY, CDR2 FYNNEI. The CDR3 is made up of 13 amino acids. Deletions cut 5 bases from V and 2 bases from J, with 9 bases between. CDR3 DNA sequence: TGTGCCAGCAGTATTACAGAACAAGAGACCCAGTACTTC. Translating gives CASSITEQETQYF.

The chain uses TRBV11-3 and TRBJ2-2, with 7 positions matching TRBD2. V lost 7 bases to trimming and J lost 4 bases; unmatched junction nucleotides: 6. The V gene's germline CDR1 is SGHNT and CDR2 YENEEA. The CDR3 loop spans 14 amino acids. This CDR3 is CASMRESLTGELFF. DNA of the CDR3: TGTGCCAGCATGCGGGAGAGTCTCACCGGGGAGCTGTTTTTT.

This clone appeared a few times. The chain employs TRBV7-9 and TRBJ2-1; 9 nucleotides align to TRBD1. CDR3 length: 15 residues. The trim removed 5 bases at V and 7 bases at J, leaving 9 bases unmatched. Germline V gene data show CDR1 as SEHNR and CDR2 as FQNEAQ (reference sequence). The DNA for the CDR3 is TGTGCCAGCAGCCCCCCGGGACAGGGAAAAAATGAGCAGTTCTTC. This sequence encodes CASSPPGQGKNEQFF.

This clone was recorded a few times. This chain uses TRBV6-6 with TRBJ1-5; 7 positions match TRBD1. V trimming: 6 bases; J trimming: 4 bases; junction bases outside the gene matches: 3. This CDR3 contains 13 residues. The germline gives CDR1 MNHNY, CDR2 SVGAGI (reference sequence). CDR3 protein: CASREQGNQPQHF. The CDR3 DNA reads as TGTGCCAGCAGGGAACAGGGGAATCAGCCCCAGCATTTT.

This clone has only a few counts. The chain links TRBV7-9 to TRBJ2-1; tentatively, D is TRBD2 (7 bases). This CDR3 is built from 16 residues. Trimming shortened V by 8 bases and J by 1 base, and 18 bases separated the two germline ends. Germline CDR1 and CDR2: SEHNR and FQNEAQ (reference sequence). This chain's CDR3 is CASHEGGGPSYNEQFF. DNA for the CDR3: TGTGCCAGCCACGAAGGGGGGGGGCCTTCCTACAATGAGCAGTTCTTC. The entire variable domain, with the rest obtained from reference TRBV7-9 and TRBJ2-1, is as follows: DTGVSQNPRHKITKRGQNVTFRCDPISEHNRLYWYRQTLGQGPEFLTYFQNEAQLEKSRLLSDRFSAERPKGSFSTLEIQRTEQGDSAMYLCASHEGGGPSYNEQFFGPGTRLTVL.

This chain connects TRBV27 to TRBJ1-5; D possibly corresponds to TRBD1 (6 bases). V was clipped by 5 bases and J by 5 bases, with 13 bases between them. The CDR3 spans 14 residues. Germline V lookup: CDR1 MNHEY, CDR2 SMNVEV (reference sequence). The CDR3 DNA is TGTGCCAGCAGTCAGGACGGGACACATCAGCCCCAGCATTTT. This gives the protein CASSQDGTHQPQHF.

There are a few counts of this clone. The chain combines TRBV10-3 with TRBJ2-1, with 10 bases matching TRBD2. CDR1 is ENHRY, CDR2 SYGVKD, per germline. There are 14 residues in the CDR3. V was clipped by 4 bases and J by 8 bases; unmatched bases: 5. The CDR3 loop is CAISGASGRDEQFF. Written as DNA, the CDR3 is TGTGCCATCAGTGGGGCTAGCGGGAGAGATGAGCAGTTCTTC.

This clone was detected a few times. The CDR3 is CASSFYPGQGALGQYF. The CDR3 DNA reads as TGTGCCAGCAGTTTCTATCCGGGACAGGGTGCTTTAGGGCAGTACTTC. This chain uses TRBV27 with TRBJ2-7; TRBD1 agrees at 9 bases. CDR3 length: 16 amino acids. V trimming: 3 bases; J trimming: 9 bases; junction bases outside the gene matches: 15. CDR1 and CDR2 (germline): MNHEY, SMNVEV (reference sequence).